This section outlines one T cell receptor beta chain sequence together with its context. Its antigen has not been determined. This entry is derived from a study of diagnostic markers for celiac disease (dated by TCRdb to the early 2020s). CDR1 and CDR2, looked up from the germline V gene, are SGHTA and FQGNSA. The CDR3 starts with the cysteine, ends with the phenylalanine, and has 12 residues. The entry carries no DNA sequence. TCRdb lists the instrument as Illumina MiSeq. Following reprocessing of the reads by TCRdb, the data hold one row per CDR3 protein sequence and no DNA is available. The table for this sample shows some 3,300 distinct CDR3 sequences. The top ten constitute about 9.3% of the sample.

The source is a human donor. This table probably holds off-target reads from a library built for another chain. Recombination connected TRBV7-2 to TRBJ1-1. The sample consisted of either unsorted cells or a sorted T cell fraction (not recorded which). The CDR3 is CASSFSVAEAFF.